Many counts were recorded for the clone carrying this T cell receptor (beta chain). Its matching antigen is unknown. This specimen comes from a study of identical twins. Study observations and caveats: Compared with models, monozygotic twins showed more out-of-frame TCR alpha sharing.

The length of the CDR3 is 15 residues. The junction had 4 bases not matched to a gene; V was cut back by 4 bases and J by 2 bases. TCRdb re-called the 5' RACE reads with MiXCR, one entry per CDR3 protein. The sample records hundreds of thousands of distinct CDR3 sequences, around 6% being singletons. This TCR was sampled from a man aged 18 to 30 in good health. V is TRBV12-3 or TRBV12-4 and J is TRBJ2-1; the match to TRBD2 covers 8 bases. Material for sequencing was naive T cells sorted from blood. In DNA, the CDR3 is TGTGCCAGCAGTTCAGGACTAGCAGCCTACAATGAGCAGTTCTTC. Translated, it gives CASSSGLAAYNEQFF.